Presented here are 27 T cell receptor beta chains from one specimen sequenced in a study of identical twins (dated by TCRdb to the mid-2010s). Libraries came from 5' RACE. Sequencing relied on an Illumina HiSeq 2000. TCRdb redid the processing of the public reads, applying fastp at Q25 and MiXCR, and retained in-frame beta chains. Each entry is one CDR3 protein sequence, shown with its most common DNA and genes. Recorded for this sample are 700,000 to 950,000 distinct CDR3 sequences; roughly 12% of them occurred a single time. The top ten hold around 1.5% of the sample. These data are also associated with another study on yellow fever vaccine responses in identical twins.

Sequenced input: PBMCs. Every receptor here comes from a woman between 18 and 29 years old in good health.

The gene calls are TRBV7-6 and TRBJ1-2; D call uncertain. Deletions cut 5 bases from V and 5 bases from J, with 18 bases between. Germline loops: CDR1 SGHVS, CDR2 FNYEAQ. The CDR3 spans 15 residues. In DNA form, the CDR3 reads TGTGCCAGCAGCCAAAATCGGGGTTCTCCTTATGGCTACACCTTC. Translated, it gives CASSQNRGSPYGYTF.

A few counts support this clonotype. The rearrangement joins TRBV12-3 or TRBV12-4 to TRBJ2-5; 11 bases fit TRBD2. The CDR3 length is 19 residues. Trimming at V came to 5 bases and at J to 5 bases, leaving 19 bases not matched to a gene. The CDR3 DNA follows: TGTGCCAGCAGTCCCCGGATTGGTAGCGGGAGGGTAGGTCAGGAGACCCAGTACTTC. Translation gives CASSPRIGSGRVGQETQYF.

This clonotype has a handful of counts. CDR3 sequence: CASSTPQGEAFF. The CDR3 bases are TGTGCCAGCAGCACGCCACAGGGCGAAGCTTTCTTT. The chain uses TRBV11-1 and TRBJ1-1; D perhaps matches TRBD1 (6 bases). Germline loops: CDR1 SGHAT, CDR2 FQDESV (reference sequence). The V gene lost 5 bases and the J gene lost 8 bases, with 12 bases spanning the gap. The CDR3 runs 12 residues.

This chain connects TRBV9 to TRBJ2-1; possible D gene TRBD2, 5 bases. V lost 5 bases, J lost 12 bases, and 33 bases lay in between. The germline V gene encodes CDR1 SGDLS and CDR2 YYNGEE. This CDR3 comprises 18 residues. Written as DNA, the CDR3 is TGTGCCAGCAGTAGAGGGATCTCTGTGTCCGAGGCAAATCTGGGGCAGTTCTTC. The encoded protein is CASSRGISVSEANLGQFF.

The V gene is TRBV12-5, the J gene TRBJ1-1, with no clear D. The V end lost 5 bases, the J end lost 6 bases, and 13 bases lay between the germline ends. CDR3 length: 13 residues. Per the germline V gene, CDR1 is LGHNT and CDR2 is FRNRAP. The DNA for the CDR3 is TGTGCTAGTGGTGTGGGAGGTCCGGCTGAAGCTTTCTTT. Protein: CASGVGGPAEAFF.

The rearrangement joins TRBV5-6 to TRBJ2-3; 8 positions agree with TRBD2. The CDR3 loop spans 16 amino acids. V was clipped by 4 bases and J by 0 bases; unmatched bases: 7. CDR1 is SGHDT, CDR2 YYEEEE, per germline. CDR3 nucleotide sequence: TGTGCCAGCAGCCTCCGACTAGCGCCCAGCACAGATACGCAGTATTTT. This encodes CASSLRLAPSTDTQYF.

This clonotype appeared a few times. The gene calls are TRBV9 and TRBJ2-3; possibly TRBD1 or TRBD2 for D (7 bases each). The V gene's germline CDR1 is SGDLS and CDR2 YYNGEE. The CDR3 contains 15 residues. V was pared by 4 bases and J by 3 bases, with 15 bases between. CDR3 nucleotides: TGTGCCAGCAGCCAGGGGGGGCAGGCAACAGATACGCAGTATTTT. Translating it yields CASSQGGQATDTQYF.

J is TRBJ2-7 and V is TRBV3-1; D is uncertain. The CDR3 totals 10 residues. Looked up from germline, CDR1 is LGHDT and CDR2 is YNNKEL (reference sequence). Between the trimmed V and J ends, which lost 11 bases and 0 bases, there was a span of 5 bases. The CDR3 region is CAWSSYEQYV. CDR3 nucleotide sequence: TGTGCCTGGAGCTCCTACGAGCAGTACGTC.

This clonotype occurred a few times. The chain recombines TRBV24-1 with TRBJ2-3, with D perhaps matching TRBD1 (5 bases). With 3 bases removed from V and 4 bases from J, the gap between germline ends came to 10 bases. The germline CDR1 and CDR2 sequences are KGHDR and SFDVKD. This CDR3 is built from 14 residues. The CDR3 coding sequence is TGTGCCACCAGTGATCCAGGGATGGCAGATACGCAGTATTTT. Translated, it gives CATSDPGMADTQYF.

This clonotype was picked up a small number of times. The V call is TRBV20-1, the J call TRBJ2-1; 10 nucleotides line up with TRBD2. The length of the CDR3 is 16 residues. Per germline, CDR1 DFQATT and CDR2 SNEGSKA (reference sequence). Losses at the gene ends were 2 bases for V and 4 bases for J; bases not matched to a gene: 8. The CDR3 DNA follows: TGCAGTGCTAGAATGCGGGCTAGCGGGAGTTACAATGAGCAGTTCTTC. Translating gives CSARMRASGSYNEQFF.

This clonotype was recorded many times. V is TRBV10-3 and J is TRBJ2-7; 8 bases are shared with TRBD1. The CDR3 is made up of 12 amino acids. V shed 10 bases and J 3 bases; nucleotides not matched to a gene: 5. Germline CDR1 ENHRY, CDR2 SYGVKD. This CDR3 is CATGDRIYEQYV. CDR3 in DNA: TGTGCCACCGGGGACAGGATCTACGAGCAGTACGTC.

There are a few counts of this clonotype. The V and J genes are TRBV6-4 and TRBJ2-1; D perhaps matches TRBD2 (7 bases). V lost 2 bases and J lost 6, with 11 bases in between. Germline lookup yields CDR1 MRHNA and CDR2 SNTAGT. The CDR3 extends over 14 amino acids. This chain's CDR3 is CASSDRGGGNEQFF. The CDR3 nucleotides are TGTGCCAGCAGTGACCGGGGAGGGGGCAATGAGCAGTTCTTC.

The genes are TRBV5-5 and TRBJ2-4; TRBD1 matches 7 bases. Germline CDR1 SGHKS, CDR2 YYEKEE (reference sequence). The CDR3 spans 18 residues. The V and J ends lost 4 bases and 0 bases, in that order; junction bases with no gene match: 13. CDR3 loop: CASSLTTRTGIAKNIQYF. In DNA, the CDR3 is TGTGCCAGCAGCCTGACCACTAGGACAGGAATAGCCAAAAACATTCAGTACTTC.

This sequence joins TRBV24-1 and TRBJ2-3; D possibly corresponds to TRBD2 (5 bases). Germline assignment: CDR1 KGHDR and CDR2 SFDVKD. CDR3 length equals 15 residues. Trimming took 4 bases from V and 0 from J, leaving 10 bases between them. CDR3 region: CATSDLASSTDTQYF. CDR3 DNA sequence: TGTGCCACCAGTGACCTAGCCTCTAGCACAGATACGCAGTATTTT.

The chain uses TRBV6-2 or TRBV6-3 and TRBJ2-6, with D perhaps given as TRBD1 or TRBD2 (6 bases each). Looked up from germline, CDR1 is MNHEY and CDR2 is SVGEGT. Trimming removed 5 bases at V and 0 bases at J, with 17 bases between. The CDR3 is 18 residues long. The CDR3: CASSARGGGLSGANVLTF. In DNA, the CDR3 is TGTGCCAGCAGTGCGCGAGGAGGGGGGCTCTCTGGGGCCAACGTCCTGACTTTC.

The chain carries TRBV6-4 and TRBJ2-7; D could derive from TRBD1 or TRBD2 (5 bases each). The germline V and J ends were trimmed by 2 bases and 1 base, with 9 bases remaining between them. Germline V gene data show CDR1 as MRHNA and CDR2 as SNTAGT. The CDR3 has 14 amino acids. CDR3 protein: CASSDRDASYEQYV. In DNA, the CDR3 is TGTGCCAGCAGTGACAGGGACGCTTCCTACGAGCAGTACGTC.

CDR3: CATSDLETSGTDTQYF. Here the CDR3 DNA reads TGTGCCACCAGTGATTTGGAGACTAGCGGCACAGATACGCAGTATTTT. This chain connects TRBV24-1 to TRBJ2-3, with 8 bases that match TRBD2. V trimming: 0 bases; J trimming: 1 base; junction bases outside the gene matches: 2. The germline gives CDR1 KGHDR, CDR2 SFDVKD. The CDR3 extends over 16 amino acids.

This chain links TRBV3-1 with TRBJ2-5, with D possibly TRBD2 on 6 matching bases. The V gene lost 1 base and the J gene lost 7 bases, with 10 bases spanning the gap. Germline V CDR1 and CDR2: LGHDT, YNNKEL (reference sequence). The CDR3 contains 13 residues. The CDR3 is CASSQVTAGTQYF. DNA for the CDR3: TGTGCCAGCAGCCAAGTGACAGCGGGGACCCAGTACTTC.

The table lists this clonotype with a few counts. The V call is TRBV7-2, the J call TRBJ2-7; D unresolved. V was shortened by 1 base and J by 5 bases, with 12 bases between the two germline ends. The CDR3 consists of 14 residues. Germline V gives CDR1 SGHTA, CDR2 FQGNSA. The CDR3: CASSLEVESHEQYF. The DNA for the CDR3 is TGTGCCAGCAGCTTAGAGGTCGAGTCTCACGAGCAGTACTTC.

This clonotype has just a few counts. This rearrangement joins TRBV7-9 to TRBJ2-7, with D perhaps assigned TRBD1 or TRBD2 (5 bases each). V lost 6 bases, J lost 0 bases, and 18 bases lay in between. This CDR3 has 16 amino acids. The germline V gene encodes CDR1 SEHNR and CDR2 FQNEAQ (reference sequence). The CDR3 DNA reads as TGTGCCAGCAGTCGGGCCGGGACGTTGAACTCCTACGAGCAGTACTTC. Encoded protein: CASSRAGTLNSYEQYF.

The J gene is TRBJ1-4, the V gene TRBV5-1; D unclear. The germline CDR1 and CDR2 sequences are SGHRS and YFSETQ. The CDR3 consists of 15 residues. Trimming removed 7 bases from V and 0 bases from J, with 13 bases in between. The CDR3 here is CASGRPKTTNEKLFF. The CDR3 DNA reads as TGCGCCAGCGGGCGACCCAAGACAACTAATGAAAAACTGTTTTTT. The whole variable domain, remainder taken from reference TRBV5-1 and TRBJ1-4, is KAGVTQTPRYLIKTRGQQVTLSCSPISGHRSVSWYQQTPGQGLQFLFEYFSETQRNKGNFPGRFSGRQFSNSRSEMNVSTLELGDSALYLCASGRPKTTNEKLFFGSGTQLSVL.

This clonotype showed up just a few times. The chain links TRBV28 to TRBJ2-7, with no clear D. Trimming removed 3 bases at V and 3 bases at J, with 15 bases between. The CDR3 length is 15 residues. Germline V CDR1 and CDR2: MDHEN, SYDVKM. The CDR3 sequence: CASSFSPAPSYEQYF. CDR3 bases: TGTGCCAGCAGTTTCTCCCCCGCTCCTAGCTACGAGCAGTACTTC.

This clonotype came up many times. The chain carries TRBV4-1 and TRBJ2-7; perhaps TRBD1 as D (6 bases). CDR3 length: 15 residues. CDR1 is MGHRA and CDR2 is YSYEKL in the germline V gene. Trimming removed 1 base at V and 4 bases at J, with 14 bases between. Here the CDR3 reads CASSQVAGVGYEQYV. Here the CDR3 DNA reads TGCGCCAGCAGCCAAGTGGCAGGGGTCGGGTACGAGCAGTACGTC.

Only a few counts were recorded for this clonotype. V gene TRBV5-6 combines with J gene TRBJ1-5, with no clear D. V lost 4 bases to trimming and J lost 0 bases, with 8 bases between them. CDR1 is SGHDT and CDR2 is YYEEEE in the germline V gene. The CDR3 length is 14 residues. The CDR3 protein is CASSRLDSNQPQHF. The CDR3 DNA sequence: TGTGCCAGCAGCCGCCTCGATAGCAATCAGCCCCAGCATTTT. Full variable domain (missing parts from reference TRBV5-6 and TRBJ1-5): DAGVTQSPTHLIKTRGQQVTLRCSPKSGHDTVSWYQQALGQGPQFIFQYYEEEERQRGNFPDRFSGHQFPNYSSELNVNALLLGDSALYLCASSRLDSNQPQHFGDGTRLSIL.

This clonotype was observed a few times. The genes are TRBV5-1 and TRBJ2-2, with no clear D. V dropped 4 bases and J dropped 0 bases, with 19 bases sitting between them. The CDR3 has 18 residues. From germline, CDR1 is SGHRS and CDR2 YFSETQ. The CDR3 nucleotides read TGCGCCAGCAGCACCCGGACGGGCAAGAACGCGAACACCGGGGAGCTGTTTTTT. It specifies CASSTRTGKNANTGELFF.

This chain joins TRBV3-1 and TRBJ2-2; D is unresolved. V lost 4 bases to trimming and J lost 7 bases, with 13 bases between them. CDR3 length equals 14 residues. CDR1 is LGHDT, CDR2 YNNKEL, per germline (reference sequence). This chain's CDR3 is CASSPAVGVGELFF. As DNA, the CDR3 is TGTGCCAGCAGCCCCGCGGTCGGTGTCGGGGAGCTGTTTTTT.

This clonotype was observed a few times. The genes are TRBV3-1 and TRBJ2-1, with TRBD2 matching 12 bases. V trimming: 3 bases; J trimming: 13 bases; junction bases outside the gene matches: 13. Germline V CDR1 and CDR2: LGHDT, YNNKEL (reference sequence). This CDR3 has 16 residues. The CDR3 is CASSQDASGGARRQFF. CDR3 DNA sequence: TGTGCCAGCAGCCAGGACGCTAGCGGGGGGGCCCGACGACAGTTCTTC.